Below, 27 T cell receptor beta chains from the same sample are listed, as sequenced in a study of PD-1 blockade in classical Hodgkin lymphoma (TCRdb year 2020). According to the study, the label for this sample's time point signals: cycle 4 day 1 (C4D1), after less than 7 weeks of nivolumab. All trial patients had relapsed after autologous stem cell transplantation, with cohorts A, B and C differing in prior brentuximab vedotin exposure. Libraries came from the immunoSEQ multiplex PCR assay. In its TCRdb copy, this immuneACCESS table keeps in-frame sequences only and misses some clones. Where compared with another copy, unresolved V genes explain less than half of these, and the others have no known cause. The sample table shows 50,000 to 65,000 clones, and under 95% are seen once. The ten biggest clones cover about 9.4% of the sample. The sample consisted of peripheral blood mononuclear cells (PBMCs), taken before the fourth cycle of nivolumab. Receptors were obtained from a human donor with classical Hodgkin lymphoma.

J is TRBJ1-4 and V is TRBV29-1; D is uncertain. V dropped 4 bases and J dropped 8 bases, with 8 bases sitting between them. Germline CDR1 is SQVTM and CDR2 is ANQGSEA. The CDR3 covers 11 residues. CDR3 amino acids: CSVGRPEKLFF. The DNA for the CDR3 is TGCAGCGTTGGACGGCCGGAAAAACTGTTTTTT.

This clone occurred once. The V call is TRBV19, the J call TRBJ1-1; D perhaps matches TRBD1 (5 bases). CDR1 LNHDA and CDR2 SQIVND come from the germline V gene (reference sequence). The CDR3 runs to 15 residues. Trimming removed 2 bases from V and 4 bases from J, with 14 bases in between. The CDR3 protein is CASSITGVGATEAFF. The CDR3, as DNA: TGTGCCAGTAGTATAACCGGGGTAGGGGCCACTGAAGCTTTCTTT.

The V and J genes are TRBV18 and TRBJ1-1; D not certain. The germline gives CDR1 KGHSH, CDR2 LQKENI. V was pared by 3 bases and J by 0 bases, with 14 bases between. This CDR3 has 16 amino acids. The CDR3 region has the DNA TGTGCCAGCTCACCTTTTACCCCCGACATGAACACTGAAGCTTTCTTT. Encoded protein: CASSPFTPDMNTEAFF.

The J gene is TRBJ1-5, the V gene TRBV5-5; D uncertain. Trimming stripped 0 bases from V and 7 bases from J, with 26 bases between. The length of the CDR3 is 19 residues. Germline V gene lookup returns CDR1 SGHKS and CDR2 YYEKEE (reference sequence). CDR3 region: CASSLEPWQAKVLRQPQHF. As DNA, the CDR3 is TGTGCCAGCAGCTTGGAGCCTTGGCAGGCTAAAGTCTTACGGCAGCCCCAGCATTTT.

The rearrangement links TRBV7-8 to TRBJ2-5; no definite D call. V lost 1 base to trimming and J lost 5 bases, with 17 bases between them. CDR3 size: 16 residues. The V gene's germline CDR1 is SGHVS and CDR2 FQNEAQ. The CDR3 spells CASSLGNWRPTETQYF. CDR3 bases: TGTGCCAGCAGCTTAGGAAACTGGCGACCTACGGAGACCCAGTACTTC.

The V and J genes are TRBV11-2 and TRBJ2-7, with D unclear. The CDR3 has 14 amino acids. The germline CDR1 and CDR2 sequences are SGHAT and FQNNGV. Trimming removed 1 base at V and 1 base at J, with 8 bases between. For the CDR3, the DNA is TGTGCCAGCAGCTTAGGACTCCATTCCTACGAGCAGTACTTC. Amino acids: CASSLGLHSYEQYF.

The chain carries TRBV18 and TRBJ2-7, with D perhaps TRBD1 (5 bases). Trimming stripped 2 bases from V and 2 bases from J, with 13 bases between. Per germline, CDR1 KGHSH and CDR2 LQKENI. The length of the CDR3 is 15 residues. CDR3 amino acids: CASSPSQGPTYEQYF. CDR3 sequence (DNA): TGTGCCAGCTCACCATCCCAGGGTCCCACCTACGAGCAGTACTTC.

This chain links TRBV4-1 with TRBJ1-4, with D maybe TRBD1 (5 bases). This CDR3 spans 13 amino acids. The V end lost 4 bases, the J end lost 7 bases, and 10 bases lay between the germline ends. Germline assignment: CDR1 MGHRA and CDR2 YSYEKL. The CDR3 region is CASSRGVGEKLFF. The CDR3 coding sequence is TGCGCCAGCAGCCGGGGGGTTGGTGAAAAACTGTTTTTT.

The chain uses TRBV19 and TRBJ1-5; 8 bases match TRBD1. Trimming took 4 bases from V and 3 from J; bases not matched to a gene: 5. The CDR3 covers 15 residues. Germline CDR1 is LNHDA and CDR2 is SQIVND (reference sequence). The CDR3 DNA follows: TGTGCCAGTAGTAGTCCGACAGGGGCCAATCAGCCCCAGCATTTT. Its protein product is CASSSPTGANQPQHF. The entire variable domain, with the rest obtained from reference TRBV19 and TRBJ1-5, is as follows: DGGITQSPKYLFRKEGQNVTLSCEQNLNHDAMYWYRQDPGQGLRLIYYSQIVNDFQKGDIAEGYSVSREKKESFPLTVTSAQKNPTAFYLCASSSPTGANQPQHFGDGTRLSIL.

This chain links TRBV30 with TRBJ1-3, with D unresolved. CDR1 is GTSNPN, CDR2 SVGIG, per germline (reference sequence). This CDR3 region has 11 residues. Trimming took off 4 bases at V and 1 base at J, with 2 bases between the two ends. CDR3 bases: TGTGCCTGGAAATCTGGAAACACCATATATTTT. It encodes CAWKSGNTIYF.

The CDR3 nucleotides are TGTGCCTGGAGTGTAGGCGGGGGGCCCAATCAGCCCCAGCATTTT. It specifies CAWSVGGGPNQPQHF. The chain joins TRBV30 to TRBJ1-5, with D tentatively TRBD1 (6 bases). V shed 0 bases and J shed 3 bases, with 12 bases lying between them. Looked up from germline, CDR1 is GTSNPN and CDR2 is SVGIG (reference sequence). This CDR3 region has 15 residues.

J is TRBJ1-2 and V is TRBV15, with 8 bases aligning to TRBD1. The V gene's germline CDR1 is LNHNV and CDR2 YYDKDF (reference sequence). With 0 bases clipped from V and 0 bases from J, the junction kept 6 bases outside the gene matches. The CDR3 has 17 residues. CDR3 residues: CATSRDLGQGPNYGYTF. DNA of the CDR3: TGTGCCACCAGCAGAGACCTTGGACAGGGCCCTAACTATGGCTACACCTTC. Variable domain in full (rest from reference TRBV15 and TRBJ1-2): DAMVIQNPRYQVTQFGKPVTLSCSQTLNHNVMYWYQQKSSQAPKLLFHYYDKDFNNEADTPDNFQSRRPNTSFCFLDIRSPGLGDTAMYLCATSRDLGQGPNYGYTFGSGTRLTVV.

The chain uses TRBV30 and TRBJ1-3, with a tentative D call TRBD1 (6 bases). Germline lookup yields CDR1 GTSNPN and CDR2 SVGIG (reference sequence). The CDR3 is made up of 16 amino acids. Trimming took 0 bases from V and 2 from J, leaving 14 bases between them. In nucleotides, the CDR3 is TGTGCCTGGAGTGTACAGGGCGGGATTGCTGGAAACACCATATATTTT. Its translation is CAWSVQGGIAGNTIYF.

The chain is built from TRBV11-2 and TRBJ2-7, with 8 bases that match TRBD1. The CDR3 sequence is 19 residues long. CDR1 is SGHAT, CDR2 FQNNGV, per germline. The V gene end was trimmed by 0 bases and the J gene end by 2 bases; junction bases not matched to a gene: 15. CDR3 residues: CASSLEGDRGLPRPYEQYF. The CDR3 nucleotides are TGTGCCAGCAGCTTAGAAGGAGACAGGGGACTCCCTCGCCCCTACGAGCAGTACTTC.

The V gene is TRBV5-1, the J gene TRBJ1-5; D may be TRBD1 (5 bases). The CDR3 runs 14 residues. Germline V gives CDR1 SGHRS, CDR2 YFSETQ. Trimming pared 1 base from V and 5 bases from J, leaving 10 bases between. CDR3 residues: CASSLRVGDQPQHF. The CDR3 bases are TGCGCCAGCAGCTTGCGGGTGGGGGATCAGCCCCAGCATTTT.

The CDR3: CASSPPERDEAFF. The DNA of the CDR3 is TGTGCCAGCAGCCCCCCTGAGAGGGATGAAGCTTTCTTT. V is TRBV7-9 and J is TRBJ1-1; D is undetermined. In germline, CDR1 is SEHNR, CDR2 FQNEAQ (reference sequence). V was pared by 5 bases and J by 7 bases, with 14 bases between. The CDR3 totals 13 residues.

V gene TRBV25-1 combines with J gene TRBJ1-2; no definite D call. Germline V lookup: CDR1 MGHDK, CDR2 SYGVNS. The germline V and J ends were trimmed by 6 bases and 3 bases, with 5 bases remaining between them. The CDR3 sequence is 11 residues long. This CDR3 is CASREDYGYTF. The CDR3 region has the DNA TGTGCCAGCAGAGAGGACTATGGCTACACCTTC.

The chain has TRBV27 and TRBJ2-7; D is possibly TRBD1 (6 bases). Trimming stripped 8 bases from V and 3 bases from J, with 20 bases between. This CDR3 has 15 residues. CDR1 and CDR2 from the germline V gene are MNHEY and SMNVEV (reference sequence). The CDR3 coding sequence is TGTGCCAGCGTAGGGCCACACAGGGTTATCTACGAGCAGTACTTC. Its protein product is CASVGPHRVIYEQYF.

This clone was observed once. V usage is TRBV19 and J usage is TRBJ2-1; no reliable D call. Trimming removed 5 bases at V and 9 bases at J, with 11 bases between. This CDR3 is 12 amino acids long. Germline-derived CDR1 and CDR2 are LNHDA and SQIVND (reference sequence). The CDR3 is CASSSSFGEQFF. In nucleotides, the CDR3 is TGTGCCAGTAGTTCAAGTTTCGGTGAGCAGTTCTTC.

This chain joins TRBV5-1 and TRBJ1-1; possibly TRBD1 for D (5 bases). Per the germline V gene, CDR1 is SGHRS and CDR2 is YFSETQ. The CDR3 consists of 15 residues. The V end lost 3 bases, the J end lost 1 base, and 13 bases lay between the germline ends. The CDR3 DNA is TGCGCCAGCAGCTCTAGGCCTCAGGGGAACACTGAAGCTTTCTTT. Its protein product is CASSSRPQGNTEAFF.

V is TRBV7-2 and J is TRBJ2-4; D may be TRBD1 (6 bases). The CDR3 loop spans 19 amino acids. CDR1 and CDR2 (germline): SGHTA, FQGNSA. Trimming removed 1 base at V and 2 bases at J, with 21 bases between. The CDR3: CASSLVKGDAVFPKNIQYF. The CDR3 nucleotides are TGTGCCAGCAGCTTAGTGAAGGGGGATGCGGTGTTTCCCAAAAACATTCAGTACTTC.

The chain combines TRBV29-1 with TRBJ1-2; TRBD1 matches at 7 bases. The CDR3 covers 15 residues. J lost 8 bases, V lost 6 bases, and 18 bases had no gene match. Germline V CDR1 and CDR2: SQVTM, ANQGSEA. The CDR3 spells CSVDQGVGGPVGYTF. The CDR3 region has the DNA TGCAGCGTGGACCAGGGGGTCGGGGGGCCTGTAGGCTACACCTTC.

The chain couples TRBV4-1 to TRBJ2-3, with a possible D match to TRBD2 (5 bases). The CDR3 loop spans 16 amino acids. The V end was cut by 0 bases, the J end by 2 bases, with 12 bases between. The germline CDR1 and CDR2 sequences are MGHRA and YSYEKL. The CDR3, as DNA: TGCGCCAGCAGCCAAGATTTTGGGGAGTCCACAGATACGCAGTATTTT. Protein sequence: CASSQDFGESTDTQYF.

The chain has TRBV19 and TRBJ1-3, with D maybe TRBD1 (6 bases). CDR1 and CDR2 (germline): LNHDA, SQIVND (reference sequence). The ends were cut back, 7 bases at V and 4 bases at J, with 17 bases in the middle. This CDR3 contains 15 residues. DNA for the CDR3: TGTGCCAGTACCACACAGGGAATTGGAGGAAACACCATATATTTT. Its translation is CASTTQGIGGNTIYF.

The V and J genes are TRBV7-9 and TRBJ2-7, with D hard to call. Germline CDR1 SEHNR, CDR2 FQNEAQ (reference sequence). V lost 1 base and J lost 4, with 5 bases in between. The CDR3 covers 12 residues. CDR3 in DNA: TGTGCCAGCAGCTTAGACGTGTACGAGCAGTACTTC. Its protein is CASSLDVYEQYF.

V usage is TRBV2 and J usage is TRBJ1-3; D is unclear. The germline V gene encodes CDR1 SNHLY and CDR2 FYNNEI. This CDR3 spans 14 amino acids. Trimming shortened V by 10 bases and J by 4 bases, and 17 bases separated the two germline ends. In nucleotides, the CDR3 is TGTGCCACCTCTCCCTCCTTGTCCGGAAACACCATATATTTT. Translated: CATSPSLSGNTIYF. Complete variable domain (other parts from reference TRBV2 and TRBJ1-3): EPEVTQTPSHQVTQMGQEVILRCVPISNHLYFYWYRQILGQKVEFLVSFYNNEISEKSEIFDDQFSVERPDGSNFTLKIRSTKLEDSAMYFCATSPSLSGNTIYFGEGSWLTVV.

The chain employs TRBV19 and TRBJ1-6; 9 bases match TRBD1. Per germline, CDR1 LNHDA and CDR2 SQIVND (reference sequence). The CDR3 extends over 16 amino acids. V lost 5 bases to trimming and J lost 15 bases; unmatched junction nucleotides: 17. In DNA form, the CDR3 reads TGTGCCAGTAGTTTCGCGGACAGGGGCGTGGGATTGGACCTCCACTTT. Protein sequence: CASSFADRGVGLDLHF.